These 23 T cell receptor beta chains were sequenced from one sample in a study of T cell clonality in common variable immunodeficiency (dated by TCRdb to between 2015 and 2017). Library preparation employed the immunoSEQ multiplex PCR assay. The table comes from immuneACCESS by way of TCRdb, which keeps in-frame sequences with V and J called. Part of the clones is missing from these tables; in studies checked, under half for an unresolved V gene and the rest for unknown reasons. The table notes some 40,000 clones here, none of them singletons. The ten largest clonotypes hold about 0.7% of the sample. Material for sequencing was peripheral blood mononuclear cells. These receptors were taken from a person aged 18-69 years in good health.

Many counts were recorded for this clone. The CDR3 goes on 3 residues after the read ends, and that part is filled in from the germline J gene. This sequence joins TRBV28 and TRBJ2-1; 8 nucleotides line up with TRBD1. The CDR3 contains 15 residues. Germline V CDR1 and CDR2: MDHEN, SYDVKM. After removal of 2 bases from V and 4 bases from J, the junction contained 4 bases not matched to a gene. This CDR3 reads CASSLETGDYNEQFF. The CDR3 bases that were read are TGTGCCAGCAGTTTAGAGACAGGGGATTACAATGAG.

The sample holds many counts of this clone. The CDR3 end falls 3 residues outside the read, so it is completed with the germline J gene. This chain connects TRBV4-1 to TRBJ2-5, with 8 bases aligning to TRBD1. CDR3 length: 14 amino acids. Looked up from germline, CDR1 is MGHRA and CDR2 is YSYEKL. Unmatched junction bases numbered 2, after V lost 4 bases and J lost 1 base. CDR3 residues: CASSLGQVQETQYF. The CDR3 bases that were read are TGCGCCAGCAGCCTGGGACAGGTCCAAGAGACC.

Ten or more counts support this clone. The read terminates 3 residues before the CDR3 end, so the remaining end is supplied by the germline J gene. The genes are TRBV18 and TRBJ2-2; 8 bases match TRBD1. This CDR3 has 16 amino acids. Germline CDR1 is KGHSH and CDR2 is LQKENI. V trimming: 3 bases; J trimming: 5 bases; junction bases outside the gene matches: 8. The chain's CDR3 is CASSPGQGSSTGELFF. CDR3 DNA, as far as it was read: TGTGCCAGCTCACCTGGACAGGGCTCCTCTACCGGGGAG.

In its sample, this clone was seen many times. The read ends 3 residues before the CDR3 terminus; that terminus is restored from the germline J gene. This chain uses TRBV7-8 with TRBJ1-6, with 8 bases matching TRBD1. In germline, CDR1 is SGHVS, CDR2 FQNEAQ. With V trimmed by 6 bases and J by 9 bases, 10 bases remained unmatched. This CDR3 is 15 amino acids long. The sequenced part of the CDR3 DNA is TGTGCCAGCAGTAACCGACAGGGGAGTGGTTCACCC. It yields the protein CASSNRQGSGSP. Given in full, the CDR3 is CASSNRQGSGSPLHF. The entire variable domain, with the rest obtained from reference TRBV7-8 and TRBJ1-6, is as follows: GAGVSQSPRYKVAKRGQDVALRCDPISGHVSLFWYQQALGQGPEFLTYFQNEAQLDKSGLPSDRFFAERPEGSVSTLKIQRTQQEDSAVYLCASSNRQGSGSPLHFGNGTRLTVT.

There are many counts of this clone. Sequencing ends 3 residues short of the CDR3 end; the germline J gene provides the rest. The chain joins TRBV28 to TRBJ2-5; the match to TRBD2 covers 11 bases. The CDR3 extends over 13 amino acids. Germline loops: CDR1 MDHEN, CDR2 SYDVKM. The junction had 4 bases not matched to a gene; V was cut back by 8 bases and J by 5 bases. The part of the CDR3 DNA that was read is TGTGCCAGCCTAGCGGGAGGAGGCGAGACC. It translates to CASLAGGGET. The entire CDR3 protein is CASLAGGGETQYF.

The table lists this clone with many counts. The read ends 3 residues before the CDR3 terminus; that terminus is restored from the germline J gene. Other DNA sequences of this sample code for an identical CDR3. The rearrangement joins TRBV19 to TRBJ1-1, with unresolved D. Germline loops: CDR1 LNHDA, CDR2 SQIVND (reference sequence). V was clipped by 2 bases and J by 0 bases, with 4 bases between them. The CDR3 runs 13 residues. The sequenced CDR3 bases are TGTGCCAGTAGTATATCGGTGAACACTGAA. Its translation is CASSISVNTE. The CDR3 reads in full as CASSISVNTEAFF.

This clone was counted at least ten times. The read ends 3 residues early relative to the CDR3; the germline J gene fills the gap. The gene calls are TRBV12-3 or TRBV12-4 and TRBJ1-1, with D possibly TRBD1 on 5 matching bases. V was trimmed by 2 bases and J by 1 base, leaving 8 bases between them. The CDR3 spans 14 residues. Partial CDR3 DNA: TGTGCCAGCAGTTTATGGGGCGAGAACACTGAA. Encoded protein: CASSLWGENTE. The full CDR3 is CASSLWGENTEAFF.

This clone has ten or more counts. The read comes to an end 3 residues before the CDR3 does, leaving the germline J gene to fill in the end. The chain is built from TRBV12-3 or TRBV12-4 and TRBJ1-2; D gene ambiguous. The CDR3 is made up of 14 amino acids. The ends were cut back, 7 bases at V and 0 bases at J, with 12 bases in the middle. The CDR3 here is CASTRAGANYGYTF. CDR3 DNA (partial): TGTGCCAGCACTCGCGCGGGAGCTAACTATGGC.

This clone has at least ten counts. The read is 3 residues too short to cover the CDR3 end, so that end is filled in from the germline J gene. The chain is built from TRBV4-1 and TRBJ1-6; 8 bases align to TRBD1. The CDR3 is 16 amino acids. The germline V gene has CDR1 MGHRA and CDR2 YSYEKL. The V segment lost 4 bases and the J segment 8 bases; nucleotides outside the gene matches: 10. CDR3 bases read: TGCGCCAGCAGCCGCCAGACAGGGGTTAATGATTCACCC. Protein product: CASSRQTGVNDSP. In full, the CDR3 is CASSRQTGVNDSPLHF.

This clone showed up many times. The observed sequence ends 3 residues before the CDR3 terminus, with the missing tail filled in from the germline J gene. The V gene is TRBV7-8, the J gene TRBJ2-7; no clear D. The CDR3 consists of 13 residues. V lost 5 bases, J lost 3 bases, and 11 bases lay in between. CDR1 is SGHVS, CDR2 FQNEAQ, per germline. The CDR3 DNA, read in part, is TGTGCCAGCAGCCTTACAGTGGACTACGAG. This codes for CASSLTVDYE. The full CDR3 reads CASSLTVDYEQYF.

This clone was detected ten times or more. The read finishes 3 residues shy of the CDR3 end, and the germline J gene is used to complete it. The chain has TRBV5-1 and TRBJ1-1; 7 bases are a match to TRBD1. Looked up from germline, CDR1 is SGHRS and CDR2 is YFSETQ. The CDR3 covers 16 residues. V lost 4 bases, J lost 3 bases, and 12 bases stayed unmatched. The CDR3: CASSPGQDSRDTEAFF. Incomplete CDR3 DNA: TGCGCCAGCAGCCCAGGACAGGACTCAAGGGACACTGAA.

This clone was recorded many times. The read gets to within 3 residues of the CDR3 end, and the germline J gene fills in the rest. The chain is built from TRBV6-1 and TRBJ1-2, with D maybe TRBD1 (6 bases). The germline V and J ends were trimmed by 4 bases and 5 bases, with 20 bases remaining between them. CDR3 length: 16 residues. Germline values: CDR1 MNHNS, CDR2 SASEGT. This CDR3 is CASSGFRRGAGYGYTF. The sequenced CDR3 bases are TGTGCCAGCAGTGGATTCCGTCGGGGGGCGGGGTATGGC.

This clone was detected many times. The CDR3 extends 3 residues past the end of the read, so its final part is completed from the germline J gene. The rearrangement uses TRBV4-1 and TRBJ1-1; possible D gene TRBD1, 6 bases. Trimming removed 7 bases from V and 1 base from J, with 13 bases in between. This CDR3 region has 14 residues. The V gene's germline CDR1 is MGHRA and CDR2 YSYEKL. The covered CDR3 bases are TGCGCCAGCACCGTCAGGGGAGGGAACACTGAA. It specifies CASTVRGGNTE. The full CDR3 reads CASTVRGGNTEAFF.

This clone was seen only a few times. A far larger clone is one base from this, pointing to a likely read error. The read ends 3 residues before the CDR3 terminus; that terminus is restored from the germline J gene. V and J are TRBV19 and TRBJ1-5; D may be TRBD1 (5 bases). The CDR3 runs 14 residues. Germline CDR1 and CDR2: LNHDA and SQIVND (reference sequence). With 5 bases removed from V and 8 bases from J, the gap between germline ends came to 16 bases. The CDR3 DNA, read in part, is TGTGCCAGTAGTCCTAGCGGGGGTCGGGAGCCC. This translates into CASSPSGGREP. The CDR3 in its entirety is CASSPSGGREPQHF.

This clone was seen repeatedly, ten times or more. This CDR3 reads CASSGRAYNEQFF. The part of the CDR3 DNA that was read is TGTGCCAGCAGCGGTCGTGCCTACAATGAG. The chain is built from TRBV28 and TRBJ2-1; D is unresolved. The sequence runs out 3 residues before the end of the CDR3; the remainder is reconstructed from the germline J gene. CDR1 MDHEN and CDR2 SYDVKM come from the germline V gene. This CDR3 is built from 13 residues. V dropped 6 bases and J dropped 2 bases, with 8 bases sitting between them.

This clone appeared many times. The read terminates 3 residues ahead of where the CDR3 ends, so the germline J gene completes it. J is TRBJ1-2 and V is TRBV6-1; TRBD1 aligns across 7 bases. The CDR3 is made up of 15 amino acids. The V gene's germline CDR1 is MNHNS and CDR2 SASEGT. V lost 4 bases and J lost 6; bases outside the gene matches: 11. Incomplete CDR3 DNA: TGTGCCAGCAGTGTCCTCTCAGGGGGGACAAATGGC. Protein: CASSVLSGGTNG. The CDR3 in full is CASSVLSGGTNGYTF.

This clone came up many times. Read data end 3 residues before the CDR3 end; the end is taken from the germline J gene. This rearrangement joins TRBV2 to TRBJ1-5; 7 bases line up with TRBD1. Germline CDR1 SNHLY, CDR2 FYNNEI. The CDR3 totals 15 residues. V shed 5 bases and J 2 bases; nucleotides not matched to a gene: 6. The CDR3 loop reads CASSRQGLGNQPQHF. The sequenced part of the CDR3 DNA is TGTGCCAGCAGTCGACAGGGTTTGGGCAATCAGCCC.

This clone was counted at least ten times. Sequencing ends 3 residues short of the CDR3 end; the germline J gene provides the rest. The chain uses TRBV7-6 and TRBJ2-7; 11 nucleotides line up with TRBD1. Germline trimming cut 5 bases from V and 4 bases from J; bases unmatched to any gene: 7. The CDR3 length is 15 residues. Germline CDR1 is SGHVS and CDR2 is FNYEAQ. This CDR3 is CASSPHRDRGYEQYF. Incomplete CDR3 DNA: TGTGCCAGCAGCCCCCACCGGGACAGGGGGTACGAG.

This clone came up many times. The missing CDR3 end, 3 residues past where the read stops, is filled in from the germline J gene. The chain couples TRBV10-3 to TRBJ2-7, with D perhaps matching TRBD1 (6 bases). Germline V CDR1 and CDR2: ENHRY, SYGVKD. V was trimmed by 0 bases and J by 5 bases, leaving 11 bases between them. CDR3 length: 14 amino acids. CDR3 loop: CAISESQGPHEQYF. The CDR3 DNA, read in part, is TGTGCCATCAGTGAGTCTCAGGGGCCCCACGAG.

This clone appeared many times. The read gets to within 3 residues of the CDR3 end, and the germline J gene fills in the rest. The chain employs TRBV12-5 and TRBJ2-2; 7 bases line up with TRBD1. This CDR3 comprises 16 residues. CDR1 is LGHNT and CDR2 is FRNRAP in the germline V gene. J was trimmed by 6 bases and V by 6 bases; bases with no gene match: 13. CDR3 loop: CASGRRRQGGAGELFF. The sequenced part of the CDR3 DNA is TGTGCTAGTGGACGCCGACGACAGGGCGGAGCCGGGGAG.

Ten or more counts support this clone. The read gets to within 3 residues of the CDR3 end, and the germline J gene fills in the rest. J is TRBJ1-2 and V is TRBV20-1, with 10 bases aligning to TRBD1. This CDR3 has 14 residues. Germline loops: CDR1 DFQATT, CDR2 SNEGSKA (reference sequence). The sequenced part of the CDR3 DNA is TGCAGTGCCGATCCGGGACAGGGGCATGACGGC. Its protein is CSADPGQGHDG. The whole CDR3 sequence is CSADPGQGHDGYTF.

Many counts were recorded for this clone. The CDR3 goes on 3 residues after the read ends, and that part is filled in from the germline J gene. The rearrangement links TRBV2 to TRBJ1-2; tentative D call: TRBD1 (5 bases). Trimming took off 6 bases at V and 5 bases at J, with 10 bases between the two ends. Germline V gives CDR1 SNHLY, CDR2 FYNNEI. CDR3 size: 12 residues. CDR3 region: CASRGGRYGYTF. The sequenced CDR3 bases are TGTGCCAGCAGGGGGGGACGGTATGGC.

This clone was recorded many times. CDR3 amino acids: CASGIQPGYEQYF. The CDR3 bases that were read are TGTGCCAGCGGAATACAACCAGGCTACGAG. The chain carries TRBV7-8 and TRBJ2-7, with unresolved D. The read terminates 3 residues ahead of where the CDR3 ends, so the germline J gene completes it. Trimming took 8 bases from V and 3 from J, leaving 14 bases between them. The CDR3 consists of 13 residues. Germline V CDR1 and CDR2: SGHVS, FQNEAQ.